A selection of T cell receptor beta chains follows, all from one sample in a study of metastatic and nonmetastatic thyroid tumors. TCRdb reanalyzed the PCR reads via MiXCR. The sample lists approximately 34,000 clones, more than 15% seen once, with 10% to 13% in the top ten. Input material: blood. The receptors were sampled from a female donor with papillary thyroid cancer or a benign thyroid nodule (not recorded which). Some clones in this sample may be carry-over from other donors' samples. Each CDR3 is given with its conserved first and last residue. A D gene is named only where the DNA matches it firmly. Some rows have no size entry. The others give once, few or many, or a class for an expanded clone.

TRBJ2-7 | TRBV18 | . | many | TGTGCCAGCTCACCCTCCAGACTGGGCTACGAGCAGTACTTC | CASSPSRLGYEQYF
TRBJ2-7 | TRBV20-1 | TRBD2 | many | TGCAGTGCTAGAGACGAAGCGGGAGAGCAGTACTTC | CSARDEAGEQYF
TRBJ2-3 | TRBV7-2 | TRBD2 | many | TGTGCCAGCAGCGGGGGACTAGCGGGGGTTAATACGCAGTATTTT | CASSGGLAGVNTQYF
TRBJ2-7 | TRBV5-5 | . | . | TGTGCCGGCAGCTTGGATCCCCTCGCGGGGTACTACGAGCAGTACTTC | CAGSLDPLAGYYEQYF
TRBJ2-7 | TRBV28 | . | few | TGTTCCAGCAGTTCCATAGGGGTGGTATACGAGCAGTACTTC | CSSSSIGVVYEQYF
TRBJ2-3 | TRBV7-9 | TRBD2 | many | TGTGCCAGCAGCCAACTAGCGGGGGGGGCCCTCAATACGCAGTATTTT | CASSQLAGGALNTQYF
TRBJ2-6 | TRBV20-1 | TRBD1 | many | TGCAGTGCACGGACAGGGGGCGCGTCTGGGGCCAACGTCCTGACTTTC | CSARTGGASGANVLTF
TRBJ1-1 | TRBV20-1 | . | many | TGCAGTGCTCAGAAGTACGGCACTGAAGCTTTCTTT | CSAQKYGTEAFF
TRBJ1-2 | TRBV9 | . | many | TGTGCCAGCACCGTAGGGAACCAAGGGGGGGGTGGCGGTGGCTACACCTTC | CASTVGNQGGGGGGYTF
TRBJ1-5 | TRBV20-1 | . | many | TGCAGTGCTAGAGCAAGGGGGGAGAGCAATCAGCCCCAGCATTTT | CSARARGESNQPQHF
TRBJ2-7 | TRBV10-1 | TRBD1 | many | TGCGCCAGCAGTTCGGACAGGGGCTACGAGCAGTACTTC | CASSSDRGYEQYF
TRBJ2-3 | TRBV30 | . | once | TGTGCCCGGAGGGCGTTCGGGGGGCAGTATTTT | CARRAFGGQYF
TRBJ1-6 | TRBV5-4 | . | many | TGTGCCAGCAGCTACAATAGACAGGCCAATTCACCCCTCCACTTT | CASSYNRQANSPLHF
TRBJ1-2 | TRBV11-1 | TRBD1 | . | TGTGCCAACAGCTTACCCCGGGACAGGTTGTCCGGGGGCTACACCTTC | CANSLPRDRLSGGYTF
TRBJ2-3 | TRBV20-1 | TRBD2 | few | TGCAGTGCTAGAGCCTGGCGGGAGTATCGTTATACGCAGTATTTT | CSARAWREYRYTQYF
TRBJ2-5 | TRBV11-2 | TRBD1 | many | TGTGCCAGCAGCTTAGTTGGGACAGGGAACATCCCTCGATCGGAGACCCAGTACTTC | CASSLVGTGNIPRSETQYF
TRBJ2-7 | TRBV28 | . | medium-sized | TGTGCCAGCAGTTCCGAGCAGTACTTC | CASSSEQYF
TRBJ1-1 | TRBV10-1 | . | many | TGCGCCAGCAGTGAGTCAAGGAGGCTCATGAACACTGAAGCTTTCTTT | CASSESRRLMNTEAFF
TRBJ1-2 | TRBV30 | TRBD1 | many | TGTGCCTGCCACAGGGGGCATGGCTACACCTTC | CACHRGHGYTF
TRBJ2-4 | TRBV28 | . | many | TGTGCCAGCAGTTTGATGGGGCGCGGGGAAAACATTCAGTACTTC | CASSLMGRGENIQYF
TRBJ1-5 | TRBV6-6 | . | many | TGTGCCAGCAGTTATGGGGGGGTCCTTCAGGGCAATCAGCCCCAGCATTTT | CASSYGGVLQGNQPQHF
TRBJ1-5 | TRBV6-1 | . | . | TGTGCCAGCTTGGGGGTGGGCAATCAGCCCCAGCATTTT | CASLGVGNQPQHF
TRBJ2-7 | TRBV12-3/TRBV12-4 | TRBD2 | many | TGTGCCAGCAGTTTAGGCTTAGCGGGAGGGACCCACTCCTACGAGCAGTACTTC | CASSLGLAGGTHSYEQYF
TRBJ2-1 | TRBV2 | . | many | TGTGCCAGCAGGAACGGACTGGCATCCTACAATGAGCAGTTCTTC | CASRNGLASYNEQFF
TRBJ1-2 | TRBV6-1 | . | few | TGTGCCAGCAGTGAAAGGGGTTATGGCTACACCTTC | CASSERGYGYTF
TRBJ2-3 | TRBV3-1 | . | many | TGTGCCAGCAGCCAAGGTCGGGTTGTAGATACGCAGTATTTT | CASSQGRVVDTQYF
TRBJ2-7 | TRBV11-3 | . | . | TGTGCCAGCAGCGCAGGTCGGGGCCACGAGCAGTACTTC | CASSAGRGHEQYF
TRBJ1-2 | TRBV11-1 | . | . | TGCGCCAGCATCTTTGGCAGGAGTTATGGCTACACCTTC | CASIFGRSYGYTF
TRBJ2-6 | TRBV5-1 | . | many | TGCGCCAGCAGCTTGGAGGAGGCTGGGGCCAACGTCCTGACTTTC | CASSLEEAGANVLTF
TRBJ2-1 | TRBV11-2 | TRBD2 | . | TGTGCCAGCAGCCGTAATAGCGGGGACTTCAATGAGCAGTTCTTC | CASSRNSGDFNEQFF
TRBJ1-4 | TRBV7-9 | . | many | TGTGCCAGCAGCCTCATGGGGGGTGGTGTTGGTGAAAAACTGTTTTTT | CASSLMGGGVGEKLFF
TRBJ2-1 | TRBV27 | TRBD2 | many | TGTGCCAGCAGCCCTCTGGGACTAGCGGGAAGTAATGAGCAGTTCTTC | CASSPLGLAGSNEQFF
TRBJ2-3 | TRBV11-3 | TRBD2 | many | TGTGCCAGCAGCCCCGGACTAGCGGAGTATACGCAGTATTTT | CASSPGLAEYTQYF
TRBJ2-3 | TRBV5-1 | TRBD1 | many | TGCGCCAGCCGGACAGGACTTATCACAGATACGCAGTATTTT | CASRTGLITDTQYF
TRBJ1-1 | TRBV6-1 | . | many | TGTGCCAGCAGTGAATCGGAGGAAATTGAAGCTTTCTTT | CASSESEEIEAFF
TRBJ2-7 | TRBV20-1 | TRBD2 | many | TGCAGTGCCGGGGGGTTAGGGGTCTACGAGCAGTACTTC | CSAGGLGVYEQYF
TRBJ1-2 | TRBV4-3 | . | . | TGCGCCAGCAGCCAAACCCACTACTATGGCTACACCTTC | CASSQTHYYGYTF
TRBJ2-7 | TRBV2 | . | . | TGTGCCAGCAGCTCTAGACAGACCTACGAGCAGTACTTC | CASSSRQTYEQYF
TRBJ2-1 | TRBV9 | . | . | TGTGCCAGTAGCGTTCTGGGGGACAACTACAATGAGCAGTTCTTC | CASSVLGDNYNEQFF
TRBJ1-6 | TRBV30 | . | medium-sized | TGTGCCTGGAGTCCCCAGGACGATTCACCCCTCCACTTT | CAWSPQDDSPLHF
TRBJ2-1 | TRBV2 | TRBD2 | many | TGTGCCAGCAGGAGAGCGGGGGCCAGCTGGAATGAGCAGTTCTTC | CASRRAGASWNEQFF
TRBJ2-2 | TRBV2 | . | few | TGTGCCAGCAGAGGACCGACGACGAACACCGTGGATCTGTTTTTT | CASRGPTTNTVDLFF
TRBJ2-1 | TRBV4-2 | TRBD1 | . | TGTGCCAGCAGCCGAAAGTGGGACAGGAACAATGAGCAGTTCTTC | CASSRKWDRNNEQFF
TRBJ2-3 | TRBV30 | . | . | TGTGCCTGGAGCGACGGTACGGATACGCAGTATTTT | CAWSDGTDTQYF
TRBJ2-7 | TRBV27 | . | few | TGTGCCAGCAGTTCCGCGACTTATCTCACCTACGAGCAGTACTTC | CASSSATYLTYEQYF
TRBJ1-1 | TRBV5-1 | . | many | TGCGCCAGCAGCTACCAACACCCTACTGAAGCTTTCTTT | CASSYQHPTEAFF
TRBJ2-2 | TRBV10-1 | . | many | TGCGCCAGCAGTGAGTCCTCTCCCACCGGGGAGCTGTTTTTT | CASSESSPTGELFF
TRBJ2-2 | TRBV27 | . | many | TGTGCCAGCAGTTTAGTTCCCTTGTGGGAAACCGGGGAGCTGTTTTTT | CASSLVPLWETGELFF
TRBJ1-2 | TRBV20-1 | . | many | TGCAGTGCCCTTTCCCAGGACGGGAACTATGGCTACACCTTC | CSALSQDGNYGYTF
TRBJ2-3 | TRBV20-1 | TRBD2 | . | TGCAGTGCTAGAGATACTAGCGGCACAGATACTCAGTATTTT | CSARDTSGTDTQYF
TRBJ2-7 | TRBV11-2 | . | . | TGTGCCAGCAGCCGCCAGAGTGGCTACGAGCAGTACTTC | CASSRQSGYEQYF
TRBJ2-3 | TRBV4-2 | TRBD2 | . | TGTGCCAGCAGCCAAGGTCACGGACTAGCGGGAGAGTCTGATACGCAGTATTTT | CASSQGHGLAGESDTQYF
TRBJ1-1 | TRBV20-1 | TRBD1 | many | TGCAGTGCTAGGGACAGGGGGCTTACTGAAGCTTTCTTT | CSARDRGLTEAFF
TRBJ1-2 | TRBV15 | TRBD1 | many | TGTGCCACCAGCAGATGGACAGGGCGGGACTATGGCTACACCTTC | CATSRWTGRDYGYTF
TRBJ2-7 | TRBV20-1 | TRBD2 | many | TGCAGTGCTACCGGGACTAGCGGAACCTACGAGCAGTACTTC | CSATGTSGTYEQYF
TRBJ2-7 | TRBV11-3 | . | many | TGTGCCAGCAGCTTGGGACAACTGGCCTACGAGCAGTACTTC | CASSLGQLAYEQYF
TRBJ1-5 | TRBV6-2/TRBV6-3 | . | many | TGTGCCAGCAGTCCCCCCAGACAGGTTAGCAATCAGCCCCAGCATTTT | CASSPPRQVSNQPQHF
TRBJ2-7 | TRBV3-1 | TRBD1 | . | TGTGCCAGCAGCTCCTCCGAGGGGGCCAAATTCTACGAGCAGTACTTC | CASSSSEGAKFYEQYF
TRBJ2-1 | TRBV9 | . | . | TGTGCCAGCAGCGTGGGGTCCGGTGGTGGGTATGAGCAGTTCTTC | CASSVGSGGGYEQFF
TRBJ2-5 | TRBV7-2 | . | . | TGTGCCAGCAGCCGCCGTGCGGGGGCTGGGGATACCCAGTACTTC | CASSRRAGAGDTQYF